One TCR beta chain is described in this entry. The data are from a study of T cell repertoires in cytomegalovirus infection. TCRdb called the reads again in MiXCR, with one record for every CDR3 protein. The top ten hold under 35% of the sample, which has around 180,000 distinct CDR3 sequences, 28% seen once. This CDR3 region has 14 residues. CDR1 MNHNS and CDR2 SASEGT come from the germline V gene. Trimming took 4 bases from V and 3 from J; bases not matched to a gene: 3. The sequence was obtained from a human donor in good health (CMV status not recorded). Some clones in this sample may be carry-over from other donors' samples. The chain is built from TRBV6-1 and TRBJ2-3, with 8 bases lining up with TRBD2. The sample was PBMCs. In DNA form, the CDR3 reads TGTGCCAGCAGTGTCGGGGGGGAAACAGATACGCAGTATTTT. Protein sequence: CASSVGGETDTQYF.